This TCR beta chain was identified in a study of read filtering for tumor transcriptome and immune sequencing. Overall study context: By R-ISS, stages I, II and III held around 8, 15 and 7 patients. After DNase treatment, RNA was made into whole-transcriptome libraries. The study, taken as a whole, reports: Without single-read clonotypes, shared clonotype proportions correlated more between IR-seq and RNA-seq. Approximately 87% of IR-seq clonotypes had a single read, yet these held approximately 3.5% of reads.

The library was built from 400 to 500 ng RNA with molecular barcoded adaptors for alpha/delta and beta/gamma chains. TCRdb fed the reads into MiXCR, producing one record per CDR3 protein. The table lists some 130,000 distinct CDR3 sequences, about 13% of them singletons, with roughly 7.6% in the top ten. This clonotype has only a few counts. What it recognizes is unknown. Material: a population of CD138-negative cells sorted from bone marrow. The TCR originated in a donor aged 40 or over with multiple myeloma.

CDR3 protein: CASRLQNTEAFF. The CDR3 region has the DNA TGTGCCAGCAGACTTCAGAACACTGAAGCTTTCTTT. The chain joins TRBV19 to TRBJ1-1, with unresolved D. The CDR3 consists of 12 residues. V shed 9 bases and J shed 1 base, with 9 bases lying between them. Per germline, CDR1 LNHDA and CDR2 SQIVND (reference sequence).